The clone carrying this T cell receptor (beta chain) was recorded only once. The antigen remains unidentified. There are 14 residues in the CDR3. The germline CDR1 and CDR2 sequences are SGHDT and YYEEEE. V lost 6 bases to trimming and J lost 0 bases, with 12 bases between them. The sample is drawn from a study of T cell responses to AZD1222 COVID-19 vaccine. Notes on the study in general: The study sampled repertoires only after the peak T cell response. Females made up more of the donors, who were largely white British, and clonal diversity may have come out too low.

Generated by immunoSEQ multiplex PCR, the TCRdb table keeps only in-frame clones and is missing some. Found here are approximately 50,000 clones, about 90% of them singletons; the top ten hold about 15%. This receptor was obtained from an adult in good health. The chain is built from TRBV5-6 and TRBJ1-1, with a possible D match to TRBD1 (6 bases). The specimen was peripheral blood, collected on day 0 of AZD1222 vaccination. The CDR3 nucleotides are TGTGCCAGCATGACTGACAGGCTGAACACTGAAGCTTTCTTT. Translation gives CASMTDRLNTEAFF.